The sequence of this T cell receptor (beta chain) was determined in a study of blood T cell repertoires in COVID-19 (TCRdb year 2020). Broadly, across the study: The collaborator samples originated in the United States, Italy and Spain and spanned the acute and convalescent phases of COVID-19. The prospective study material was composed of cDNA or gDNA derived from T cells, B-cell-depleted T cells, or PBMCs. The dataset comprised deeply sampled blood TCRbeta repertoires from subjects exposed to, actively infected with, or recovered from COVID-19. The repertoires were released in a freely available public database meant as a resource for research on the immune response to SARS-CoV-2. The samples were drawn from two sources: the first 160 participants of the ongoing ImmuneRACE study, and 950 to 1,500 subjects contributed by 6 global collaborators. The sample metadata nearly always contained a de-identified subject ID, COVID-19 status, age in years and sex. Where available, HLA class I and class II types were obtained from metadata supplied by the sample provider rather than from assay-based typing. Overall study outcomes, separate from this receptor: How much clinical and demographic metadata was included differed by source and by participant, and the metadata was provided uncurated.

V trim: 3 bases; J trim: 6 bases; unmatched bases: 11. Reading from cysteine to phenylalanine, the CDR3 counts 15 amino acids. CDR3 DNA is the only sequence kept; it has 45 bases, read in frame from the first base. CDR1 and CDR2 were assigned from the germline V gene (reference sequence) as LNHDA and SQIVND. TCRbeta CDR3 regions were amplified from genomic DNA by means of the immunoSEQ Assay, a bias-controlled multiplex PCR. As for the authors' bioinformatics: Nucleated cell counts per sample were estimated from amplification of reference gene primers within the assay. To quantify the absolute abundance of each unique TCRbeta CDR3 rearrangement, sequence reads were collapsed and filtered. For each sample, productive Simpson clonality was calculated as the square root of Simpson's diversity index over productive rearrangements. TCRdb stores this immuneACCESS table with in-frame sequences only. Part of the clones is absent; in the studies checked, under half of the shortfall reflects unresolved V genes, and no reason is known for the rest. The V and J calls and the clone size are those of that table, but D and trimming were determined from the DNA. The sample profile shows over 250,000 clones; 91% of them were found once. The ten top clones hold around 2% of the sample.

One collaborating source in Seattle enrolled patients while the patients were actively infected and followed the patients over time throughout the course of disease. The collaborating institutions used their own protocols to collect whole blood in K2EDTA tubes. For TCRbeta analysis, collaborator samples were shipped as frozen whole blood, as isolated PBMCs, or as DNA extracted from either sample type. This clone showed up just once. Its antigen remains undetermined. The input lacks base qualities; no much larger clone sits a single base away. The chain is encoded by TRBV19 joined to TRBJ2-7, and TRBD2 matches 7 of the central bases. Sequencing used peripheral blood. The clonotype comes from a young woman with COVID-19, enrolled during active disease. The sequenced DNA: TGTGCCAGTAGTATCGATCGGGGGGTCCCCAGCGAGCAGTACTTC. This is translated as CASSIDRGVPSEQYF.